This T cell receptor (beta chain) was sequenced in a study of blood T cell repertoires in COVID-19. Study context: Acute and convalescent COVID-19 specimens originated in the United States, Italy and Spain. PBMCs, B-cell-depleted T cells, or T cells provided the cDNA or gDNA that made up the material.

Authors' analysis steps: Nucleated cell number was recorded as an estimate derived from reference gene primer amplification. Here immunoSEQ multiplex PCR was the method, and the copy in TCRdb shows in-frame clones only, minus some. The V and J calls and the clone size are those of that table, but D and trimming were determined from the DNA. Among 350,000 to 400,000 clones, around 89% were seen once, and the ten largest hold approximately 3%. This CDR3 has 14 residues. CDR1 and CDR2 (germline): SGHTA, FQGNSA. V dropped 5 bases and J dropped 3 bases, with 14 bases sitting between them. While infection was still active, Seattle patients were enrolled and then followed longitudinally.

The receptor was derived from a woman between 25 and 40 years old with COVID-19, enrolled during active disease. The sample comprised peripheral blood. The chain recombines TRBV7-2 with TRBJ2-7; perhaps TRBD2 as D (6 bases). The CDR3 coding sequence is TGTGCCAGCAGCCCCCGGAGGGGTCGCTACGAGCAGTACTTC. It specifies CASSPRRGRYEQYF.